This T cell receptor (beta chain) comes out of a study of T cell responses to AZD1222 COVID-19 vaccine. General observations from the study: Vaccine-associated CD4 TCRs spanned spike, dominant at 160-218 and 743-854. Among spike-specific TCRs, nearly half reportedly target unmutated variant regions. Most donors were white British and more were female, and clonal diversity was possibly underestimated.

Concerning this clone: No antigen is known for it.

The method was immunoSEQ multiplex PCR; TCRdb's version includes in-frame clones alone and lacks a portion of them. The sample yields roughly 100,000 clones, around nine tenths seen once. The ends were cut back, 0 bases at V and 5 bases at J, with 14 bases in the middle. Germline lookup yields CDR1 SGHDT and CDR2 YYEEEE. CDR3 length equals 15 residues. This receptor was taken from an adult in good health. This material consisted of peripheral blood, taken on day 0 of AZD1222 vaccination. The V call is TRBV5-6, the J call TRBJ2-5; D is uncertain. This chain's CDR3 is CASSLVRGLGETQYF. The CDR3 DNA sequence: TGTGCCAGCAGCTTGGTTCGCGGCCTTGGTGAGACCCAGTACTTC. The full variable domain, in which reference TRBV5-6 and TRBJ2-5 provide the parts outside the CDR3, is DAGVTQSPTHLIKTRGQQVTLRCSPKSGHDTVSWYQQALGQGPQFIFQYYEEEERQRGNFPDRFSGHQFPNYSSELNVNALLLGDSALYLCASSLVRGLGETQYFGPGTRLLVL.